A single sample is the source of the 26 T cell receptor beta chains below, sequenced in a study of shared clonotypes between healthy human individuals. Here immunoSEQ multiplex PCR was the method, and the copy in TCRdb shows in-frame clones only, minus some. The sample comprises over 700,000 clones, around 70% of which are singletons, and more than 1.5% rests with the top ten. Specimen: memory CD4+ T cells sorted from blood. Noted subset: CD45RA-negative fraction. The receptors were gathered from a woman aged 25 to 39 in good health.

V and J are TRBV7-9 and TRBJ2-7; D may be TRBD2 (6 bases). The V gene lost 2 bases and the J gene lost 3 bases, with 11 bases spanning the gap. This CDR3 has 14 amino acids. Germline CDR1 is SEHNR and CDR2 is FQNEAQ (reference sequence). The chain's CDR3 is CASSLTGAVYEQYF. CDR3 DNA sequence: TGTGCCAGCAGCTTAACGGGAGCAGTCTACGAGCAGTACTTC.

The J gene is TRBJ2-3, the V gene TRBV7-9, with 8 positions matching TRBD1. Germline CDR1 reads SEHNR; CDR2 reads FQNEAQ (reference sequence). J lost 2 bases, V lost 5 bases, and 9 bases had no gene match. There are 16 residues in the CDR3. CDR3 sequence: CASSPGTGLTTDTQYF. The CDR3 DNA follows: TGTGCCAGCAGCCCCGGGACAGGCTTAACCACAGATACGCAGTATTTT.

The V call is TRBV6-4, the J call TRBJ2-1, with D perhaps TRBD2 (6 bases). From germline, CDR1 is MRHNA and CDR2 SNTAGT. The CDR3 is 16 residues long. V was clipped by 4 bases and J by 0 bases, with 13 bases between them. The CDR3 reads CASSVDGGSSYNEQFF. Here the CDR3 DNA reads TGTGCCAGCAGTGTGGACGGAGGGAGCTCCTACAATGAGCAGTTCTTC.

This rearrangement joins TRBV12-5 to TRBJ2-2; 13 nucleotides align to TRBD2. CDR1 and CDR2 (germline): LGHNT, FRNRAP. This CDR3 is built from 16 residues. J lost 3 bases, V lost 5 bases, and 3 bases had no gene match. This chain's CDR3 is CASGQLAGGYTGELFF. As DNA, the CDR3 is TGTGCTAGTGGTCAACTAGCGGGAGGGTACACCGGGGAGCTGTTTTTT.

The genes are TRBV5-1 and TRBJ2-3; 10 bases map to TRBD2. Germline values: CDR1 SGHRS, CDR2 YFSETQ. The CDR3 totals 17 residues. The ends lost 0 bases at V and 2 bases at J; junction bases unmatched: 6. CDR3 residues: CASSLANLAGATDTQYF. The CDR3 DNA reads TGCGCCAGCAGCTTGGCCAATCTAGCGGGAGCCACAGATACGCAGTATTTT. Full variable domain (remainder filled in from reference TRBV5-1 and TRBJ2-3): KAGVTQTPRYLIKTRGQQVTLSCSPISGHRSVSWYQQTPGQGLQFLFEYFSETQRNKGNFPGRFSGRQFSNSRSEMNVSTLELGDSALYLCASSLANLAGATDTQYFGPGTRLTVL.

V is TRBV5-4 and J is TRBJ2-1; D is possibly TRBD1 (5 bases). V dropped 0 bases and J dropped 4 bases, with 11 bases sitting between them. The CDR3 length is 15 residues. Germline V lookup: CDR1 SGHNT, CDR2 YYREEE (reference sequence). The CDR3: CASSLDSGAYNEQFF. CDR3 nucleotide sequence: TGTGCCAGCAGCTTGGATTCTGGGGCTTACAATGAGCAGTTCTTC.

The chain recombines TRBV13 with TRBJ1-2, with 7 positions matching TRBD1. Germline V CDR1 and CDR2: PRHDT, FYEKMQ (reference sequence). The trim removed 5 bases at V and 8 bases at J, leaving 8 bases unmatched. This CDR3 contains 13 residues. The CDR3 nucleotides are TGTGCCAGCAGCCCTCGACAGGGTCTAGGCTACACCTTC. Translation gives CASSPRQGLGYTF.

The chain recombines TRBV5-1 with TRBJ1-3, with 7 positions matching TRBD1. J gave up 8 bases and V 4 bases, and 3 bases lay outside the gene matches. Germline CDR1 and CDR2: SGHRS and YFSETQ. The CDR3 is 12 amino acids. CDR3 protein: CASSKDRHTIYF. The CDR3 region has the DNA TGCGCCAGCAGCAAGGACAGGCACACCATATATTTT.

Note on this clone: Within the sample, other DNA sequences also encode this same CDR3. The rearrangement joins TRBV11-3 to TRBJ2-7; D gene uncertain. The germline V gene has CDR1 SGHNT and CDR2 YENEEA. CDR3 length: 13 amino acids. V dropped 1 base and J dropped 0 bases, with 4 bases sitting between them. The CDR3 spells CASSLAGSYEQYF. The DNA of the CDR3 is TGTGCCAGCAGCTTAGCGGGCTCCTACGAGCAGTACTTC.

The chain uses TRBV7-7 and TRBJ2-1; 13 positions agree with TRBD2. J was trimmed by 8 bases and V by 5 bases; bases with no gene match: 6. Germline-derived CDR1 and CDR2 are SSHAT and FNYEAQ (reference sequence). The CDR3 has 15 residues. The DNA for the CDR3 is TGTGCCAGCAGCCCGGGACTAGCGGGATGGGATGAGCAGTTCTTC. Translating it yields CASSPGLAGWDEQFF.

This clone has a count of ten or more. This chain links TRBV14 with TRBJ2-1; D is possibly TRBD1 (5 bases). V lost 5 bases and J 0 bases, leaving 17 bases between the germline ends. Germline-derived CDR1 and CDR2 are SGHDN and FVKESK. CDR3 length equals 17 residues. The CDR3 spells CASSTFSTVLSYNEQFF. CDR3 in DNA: TGTGCCAGCAGCACCTTTTCGACAGTCCTCTCCTACAATGAGCAGTTCTTC.

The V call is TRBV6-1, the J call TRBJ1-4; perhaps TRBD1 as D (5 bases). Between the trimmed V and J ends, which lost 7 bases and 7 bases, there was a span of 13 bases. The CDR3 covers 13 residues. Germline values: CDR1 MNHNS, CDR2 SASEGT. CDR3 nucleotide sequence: TGTGCCAGCATGGGGCGGGTTAGTGAAAAACTGTTTTTT. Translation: CASMGRVSEKLFF.

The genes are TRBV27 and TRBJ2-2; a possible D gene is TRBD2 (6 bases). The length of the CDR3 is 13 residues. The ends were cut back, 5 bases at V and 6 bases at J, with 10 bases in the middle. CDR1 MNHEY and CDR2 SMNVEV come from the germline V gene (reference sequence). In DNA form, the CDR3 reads TGTGCCAGCAGTCCGCGACTAGCCGGGGAGCTGTTTTTT. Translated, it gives CASSPRLAGELFF.

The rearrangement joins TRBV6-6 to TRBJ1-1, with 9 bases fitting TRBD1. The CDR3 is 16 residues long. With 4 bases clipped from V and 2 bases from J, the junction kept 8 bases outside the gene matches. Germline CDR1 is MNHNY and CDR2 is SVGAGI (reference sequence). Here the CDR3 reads CASSSHTGGINTEAFF. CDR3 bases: TGTGCCAGCAGTTCACATACAGGGGGCATAAACACTGAAGCTTTCTTT.

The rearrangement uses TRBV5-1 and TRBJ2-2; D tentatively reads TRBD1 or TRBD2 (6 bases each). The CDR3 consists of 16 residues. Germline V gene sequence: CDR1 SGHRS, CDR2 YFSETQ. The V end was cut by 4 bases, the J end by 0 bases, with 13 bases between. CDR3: CASSTGAGTNTGELFF. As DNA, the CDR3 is TGCGCCAGCAGCACGGGGGCGGGGACGAACACCGGGGAGCTGTTTTTT.

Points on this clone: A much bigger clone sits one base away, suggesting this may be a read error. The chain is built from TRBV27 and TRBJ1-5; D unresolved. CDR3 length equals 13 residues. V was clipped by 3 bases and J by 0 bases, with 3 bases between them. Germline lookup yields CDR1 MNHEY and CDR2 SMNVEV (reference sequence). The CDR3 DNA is TGTGCCAGCAGTTTGTTTAGCAATCAGCCCCAGCATTTT. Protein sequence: CASSLFSNQPQHF.

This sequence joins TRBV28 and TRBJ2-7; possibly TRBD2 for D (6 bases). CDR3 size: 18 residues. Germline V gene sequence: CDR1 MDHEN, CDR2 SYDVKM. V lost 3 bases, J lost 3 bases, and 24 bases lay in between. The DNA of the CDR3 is TGTGCCAGCAGTTTTAGTTCTAGGGGAACTAGCCCCTTCTACGAGCAGTACTTC. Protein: CASSFSSRGTSPFYEQYF.

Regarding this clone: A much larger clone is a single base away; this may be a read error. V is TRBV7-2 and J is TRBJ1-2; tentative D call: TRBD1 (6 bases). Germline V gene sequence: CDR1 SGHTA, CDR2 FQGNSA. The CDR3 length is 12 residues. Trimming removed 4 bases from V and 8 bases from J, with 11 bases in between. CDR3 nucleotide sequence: TGTGCCAGCAGCTCCAACAGGGACGGCTACACCTTC. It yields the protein CASSSNRDGYTF.

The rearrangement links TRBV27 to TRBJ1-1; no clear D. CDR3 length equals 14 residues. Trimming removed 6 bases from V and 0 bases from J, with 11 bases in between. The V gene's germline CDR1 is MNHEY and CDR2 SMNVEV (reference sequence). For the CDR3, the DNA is TGTGCCAGCAGATGGGGTACGTTGAACACTGAAGCTTTCTTT. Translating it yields CASRWGTLNTEAFF.

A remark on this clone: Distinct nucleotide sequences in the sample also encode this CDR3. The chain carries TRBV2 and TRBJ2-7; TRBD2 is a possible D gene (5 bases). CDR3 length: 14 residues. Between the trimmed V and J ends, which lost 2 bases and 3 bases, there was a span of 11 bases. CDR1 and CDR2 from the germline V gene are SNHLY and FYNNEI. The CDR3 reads CASSERGSNYEQYF. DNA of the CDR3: TGTGCCAGCAGTGAACGGGGATCAAACTACGAGCAGTACTTC.

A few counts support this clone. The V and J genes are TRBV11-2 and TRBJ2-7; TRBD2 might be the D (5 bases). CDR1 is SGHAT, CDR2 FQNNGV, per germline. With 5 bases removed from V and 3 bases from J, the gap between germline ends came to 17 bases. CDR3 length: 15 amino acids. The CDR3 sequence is CASSLAGVPNYEQYF. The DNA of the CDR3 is TGTGCCAGCAGCCTAGCTGGGGTCCCTAACTACGAGCAGTACTTC.

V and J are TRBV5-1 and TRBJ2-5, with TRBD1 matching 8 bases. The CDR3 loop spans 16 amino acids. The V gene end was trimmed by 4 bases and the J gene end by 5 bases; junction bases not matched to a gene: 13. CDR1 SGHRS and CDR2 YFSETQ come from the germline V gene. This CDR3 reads CASSPGAGGEWETQYF. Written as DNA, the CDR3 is TGCGCCAGCAGCCCGGGCGCAGGGGGCGAATGGGAGACCCAGTACTTC.

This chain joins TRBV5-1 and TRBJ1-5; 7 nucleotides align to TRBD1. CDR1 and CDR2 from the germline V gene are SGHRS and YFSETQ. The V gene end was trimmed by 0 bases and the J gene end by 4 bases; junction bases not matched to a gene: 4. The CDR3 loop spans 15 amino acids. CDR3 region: CASSLDGQENQPQHF. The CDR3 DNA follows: TGCGCCAGCAGCTTGGACGGACAGGAGAATCAGCCCCAGCATTTT.

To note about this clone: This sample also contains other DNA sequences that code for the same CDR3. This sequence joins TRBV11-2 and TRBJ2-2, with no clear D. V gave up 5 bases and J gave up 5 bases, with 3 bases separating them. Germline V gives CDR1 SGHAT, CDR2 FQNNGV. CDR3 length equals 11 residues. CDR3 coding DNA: TGTGCCAGCAGCCCGACCGGGGAGCTGTTTTTT. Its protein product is CASSPTGELFF.

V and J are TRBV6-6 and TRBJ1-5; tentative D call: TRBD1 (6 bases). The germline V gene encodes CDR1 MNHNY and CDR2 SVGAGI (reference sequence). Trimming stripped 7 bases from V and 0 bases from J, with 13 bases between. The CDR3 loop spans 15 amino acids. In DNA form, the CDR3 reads TGTGCCAGCACCGCGACAGGCTATAGCAATCAGCCCCAGCATTTT. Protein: CASTATGYSNQPQHF.

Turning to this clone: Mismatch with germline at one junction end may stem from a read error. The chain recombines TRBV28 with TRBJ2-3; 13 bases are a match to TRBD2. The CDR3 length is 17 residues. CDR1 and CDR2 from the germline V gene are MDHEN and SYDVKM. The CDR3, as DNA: TGTGCCAGCAGCCTATGGACTAGCGGGAGTCGCACAGATATGCAGTATTTT. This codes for CASSLWTSGSRTDMQYF.